These 11 T cell receptor beta chains originate from one sample sequenced in a study of T cell responses to AZD1222 COVID-19 vaccine. Profiled with immunoSEQ multiplex PCR; TCRdb holds only in-frame clones, not every one. This sample has 140,000 to 150,000 clones, with roughly 88% found just once. The sample consisted of peripheral blood, taken on day 0 of AZD1222 vaccination. These receptors all come from an adult in good health.

The rearrangement joins TRBV12-3 or TRBV12-4 to TRBJ1-4; a weak D match, TRBD1 (6 bases). Trimming pared 7 bases from V and 8 bases from J, leaving 14 bases between. This CDR3 comprises 13 residues. The CDR3: CASTQQGWEKLFF. In nucleotides, the CDR3 is TGTGCCAGCACCCAACAGGGTTGGGAAAAACTGTTTTTT.

This chain joins TRBV27 and TRBJ1-5; D is ambiguous. From germline, CDR1 is MNHEY and CDR2 SMNVEV (reference sequence). The CDR3 extends over 15 amino acids. The V end lost 1 base, the J end lost 4 bases, and 11 bases lay between the germline ends. DNA for the CDR3: TGTGCCAGCAGTTTATTCGCGGGTTCAAATCAGCCCCAGCATTTT. As protein: CASSLFAGSNQPQHF.

This clone was picked up one time. The chain has TRBV7-8 and TRBJ1-5; D perhaps matches TRBD1 (6 bases). The CDR3 covers 13 residues. Trimming pared 5 bases from V and 3 bases from J, leaving 8 bases between. Germline-derived CDR1 and CDR2 are SGHVS and FQNEAQ. The CDR3 protein is CASSPGDNQPQHF. The CDR3 DNA is TGTGCCAGCAGCCCAGGGGACAATCAGCCCCAGCATTTT.

This chain uses TRBV28 with TRBJ1-2; maybe TRBD1 (6 bases). This CDR3 has 14 amino acids. Germline CDR1 and CDR2: MDHEN and SYDVKM. V was cut by 6 bases and J by 3 bases, with 14 bases left in between. CDR3 sequence (DNA): TGTGCCAGCAGGGTCCCGGCAGGGGACTATGGCTACACCTTC. This gives the protein CASRVPAGDYGYTF.

This chain uses TRBV7-2 with TRBJ2-5; TRBD1 aligns across 8 bases. Trimming cost V 5 bases and J 5 bases; bases outside gene matches: 10. In germline, CDR1 is SGHTA, CDR2 FQGNSA. This CDR3 region has 15 residues. CDR3 sequence: CASSRGQGRQETQYF. CDR3 in DNA: TGTGCCAGCAGCCGCGGACAGGGAAGGCAGGAGACCCAGTACTTC.

The chain uses TRBV4-1 and TRBJ2-5; TRBD1 aligns across 8 bases. Trimming removed 3 bases from V and 9 bases from J; junction bases left unmatched: 9. This CDR3 comprises 14 residues. CDR1 is MGHRA, CDR2 YSYEKL, per germline. The CDR3 loop is CASSQGQEKGAQYF. For the CDR3, the DNA is TGCGCCAGCAGCCAGGGACAGGAAAAAGGGGCCCAGTACTTC.

CDR3 nucleotide sequence: TGTGCCAGCAGCCCTATGCAGTCTAACTATGGCTACACCTTC. Translating it yields CASSPMQSNYGYTF. The chain carries TRBV7-9 and TRBJ1-2, with no clear D. Looked up from germline, CDR1 is SEHNR and CDR2 is FQNEAQ (reference sequence). CDR3 length: 14 amino acids. With 5 bases removed from V and 0 bases from J, the gap between germline ends came to 10 bases.

In its sample, this clone was seen once. The genes are TRBV5-8 and TRBJ2-7; no clear D gene. The CDR3 is 14 residues long. The germline CDR1 and CDR2 sequences are SGHTS and YDEGEE. V was cut by 4 bases and J by 9 bases, with 20 bases left in between. The CDR3 sequence: CASSLLIEGLGQYF. Here the CDR3 DNA reads TGTGCCAGCAGCCTCCTTATAGAAGGGTTGGGGCAGTACTTC.

The genes are TRBV9 and TRBJ2-5, with D tentatively TRBD2 (5 bases). Looked up from germline, CDR1 is SGDLS and CDR2 is YYNGEE. There are 15 residues in the CDR3. Trimming stripped 0 bases from V and 4 bases from J, with 13 bases between. The CDR3 bases are TGTGCCAGCAGCGTAGATCGGTTCAGCGGAGAGACCCAGTACTTC. It is translated as CASSVDRFSGETQYF.

The sample holds a few counts of this clone. The rearrangement joins TRBV3-1 (or the pseudogene TRBV3-2) to TRBJ1-5; D unresolved. The V end lost 0 bases, the J end lost 6 bases, and 6 bases lay between the germline ends. There are 13 residues in the CDR3. Germline CDR1 and CDR2: LGHDT and YNNKEL (reference sequence). The CDR3 nucleotides are TGTGCCAGCAGCCAAGATCCCGCTCAGCCCCAGCATTTT. Translating it yields CASSQDPAQPQHF.

The chain is built from TRBV11-2 and TRBJ2-2, with a possible D match to TRBD2 (6 bases). Trimming removed 2 bases from V and 0 bases from J, with 7 bases in between. The CDR3 runs to 15 residues. CDR1 and CDR2 (germline): SGHAT, FQNNGV. The CDR3 bases are TGTGCCAGCAGCTTATGGGGGGCGAACACCGGGGAGCTGTTTTTT. This encodes CASSLWGANTGELFF.